This T cell receptor beta chain was identified in a study of shared clonotypes between healthy human individuals. Study details: Two women and a few men aged 18 to 49 served as donors. Study results and limitations: Clonotype sharing across donors was expected to vary with sequencing depth.

Turning to this clone: Its antigen is unknown.

V shed 4 bases and J 1 base; nucleotides not matched to a gene: 5. This CDR3 region has 16 residues. Germline V gene sequence: CDR1 MGHRA, CDR2 YSYEKL. Each subset's genomic DNA was shared equally among a number of immunoSEQ plates. Libraries were prepared by immunoSEQ multiplex PCR; TCRdb keeps only in-frame clonotypes and omits some of them. The sample has roughly 1.5 million clones; 95% to 99% are singletons. The rearrangement links TRBV4-1 to TRBJ2-2; TRBD2 matches at 8 bases. The sample comprised naive CD4+ T cells sorted from blood. The subset: CD45RA+ positively selected. The source is a man under 40 in good health. The CDR3 spells CASSRGSGGNTGELFF. The CDR3 DNA reads TGCGCCAGCAGCCGGGGGAGCGGGGGGAACACCGGGGAGCTGTTTTTT.